This T cell receptor beta chain appears in the sequencing data of a study of T cells in narcolepsy. The table came from immunoSEQ multiplex PCR; TCRdb's copy has only in-frame clones and leaves some out. Altogether 15,000 or so clones are present, just under 75% being singletons, with the ten largest covering 14% to 15%. The CDR3 totals 15 residues. The V gene end was trimmed by 5 bases and the J gene end by 4 bases; junction bases not matched to a gene: 10. Germline V gives CDR1 SGHTA, CDR2 FQGTGA. Source material: CD45RA- memory CD8+ T cells from PBMCs. V is TRBV7-3 and J is TRBJ1-1, with 7 bases that match TRBD1. This TCR was sampled from a human donor with narcolepsy. The CDR3: CASSPRQGPATEAFF. Here the CDR3 DNA reads TGTGCCAGCAGCCCCCGACAGGGTCCTGCCACTGAAGCTTTCTTT.